This record concerns one TCR beta chain sequence. The sample comes from a study of T cell responses to AZD1222 COVID-19 vaccine. The germline gives CDR1 SGHRS, CDR2 YFSETQ. V shed 4 bases and J shed 6 bases, with 23 bases lying between them. There are 17 residues in the CDR3. Clones were read by immunoSEQ multiplex PCR, and TCRdb kept only the in-frame ones, dropping some. This table holds approximately 140,000 clones, 80% to 95% found once. The gene calls are TRBV5-1 and TRBJ2-1; no definite D call. The specimen was peripheral blood, collected 28 days after the second AZD1222 dose. The TCR sequence derives from an adult who received the AZD1222 COVID-19 vaccine. CDR3 in amino acids: CASSAAKRTDDTNEQFF. In DNA form, the CDR3 reads TGCGCCAGCAGCGCCGCAAAAAGGACGGATGACACCAATGAGCAGTTCTTC.